These 22 T cell receptor beta chains came from one sample sequenced in a study of blood T cell repertoires in COVID-19. Using immunoSEQ multiplex PCR, the repertoire was profiled, and TCRdb retains in-frame clones only, with some absent. The table lists hundreds of thousands of clones, over 75% of them singletons. The specimen sequenced was PBMCs or T cells enriched from blood (not recorded which). Receptors were obtained from a woman under 30 who had recovered from COVID-19.

This sequence joins TRBV15 and TRBJ1-2, with D uncertain. This CDR3 region has 17 residues. Germline-derived CDR1 and CDR2 are LNHNV and YYDKDF (reference sequence). Trimming left V 0 bases short and J 8 bases short, with 22 bases between. CDR3 loop: CATSRDVPLTGEEGYTF. The CDR3 bases are TGTGCCACCAGCAGAGATGTCCCCTTAACCGGGGAAGAAGGCTACACCTTC.

The genes are TRBV11-3 and TRBJ1-1; no firm D call. From germline, CDR1 is SGHNT and CDR2 YENEEA. The CDR3 runs 12 residues. Trimming stripped 3 bases from V and 1 base from J, with 3 bases between. CDR3 protein: CASSFRNTEAFF. The CDR3 coding sequence is TGTGCCAGCAGCTTCAGGAACACTGAAGCTTTCTTT.

V gene TRBV2 combines with J gene TRBJ2-1, with D possibly being TRBD2 (5 bases). The CDR3 is 16 residues long. Germline assignment: CDR1 SNHLY and CDR2 FYNNEI. Trimming left V 4 bases short and J 0 bases short, with 13 bases between. CDR3 loop: CASSGRTGSSYNEQFF. The CDR3 nucleotides read TGTGCCAGCAGTGGGAGGACGGGGAGCTCCTACAATGAGCAGTTCTTC.

The chain couples TRBV29-1 to TRBJ2-2; 7 bases are shared with TRBD2. CDR1 is SQVTM, CDR2 ANQGSEA, per germline. Trimming cost V 4 bases and J 5 bases; bases outside gene matches: 10. The CDR3 is 15 amino acids. The DNA of the CDR3 is TGCAGCGTTGGGCCTGTAGCGGGTCGGACCGGGGAGCTGTTTTTT. Amino acids: CSVGPVAGRTGELFF.

The rearrangement links TRBV6-6 to TRBJ1-6, with TRBD1 matching 12 bases. V dropped 5 bases and J dropped 9; count of bases not matched to a gene: 8. This CDR3 has 16 amino acids. CDR1 is MNHNY, CDR2 SVGAGI, per germline (reference sequence). Here the CDR3 reads CASSPLRDRGPSPLHF. The CDR3, as DNA: TGTGCCAGCAGTCCCCTCCGGGACAGGGGGCCTTCACCCCTCCACTTT.

This clone was seen a single time. The V and J genes are TRBV9 and TRBJ2-1; 9 bases line up with TRBD2. Per germline, CDR1 SGDLS and CDR2 YYNGEE. The junction had 2 bases not matched to a gene; V was cut back by 0 bases and J by 4 bases. The CDR3 loop spans 15 amino acids. This CDR3 reads CASSVGLAVYNEQFF. CDR3 DNA sequence: TGTGCCAGCAGCGTAGGACTAGCGGTATACAATGAGCAGTTCTTC.

Written as DNA, the CDR3 is TGTGCCAGCAGCCACCGTGGGACTAGCGGGGGGAAGTCCTACAATGAGCAGTTCTTC. This codes for CASSHRGTSGGKSYNEQFF. This chain connects TRBV11-2 to TRBJ2-1; 15 nucleotides agree with TRBD2. The CDR3 has 19 residues. V was clipped by 5 bases and J by 1 base; unmatched bases: 9. CDR1 is SGHAT and CDR2 is FQNNGV in the germline V gene.

The count of this clone is one. This chain connects TRBV27 to TRBJ1-2; D call uncertain. Germline CDR1 and CDR2: MNHEY and SMNVEV (reference sequence). V dropped 3 bases and J dropped 5 bases, with 13 bases sitting between them. The CDR3 runs 14 residues. The CDR3 DNA reads TGTGCCAGCAGTTTTGGAGCCGGGAGATATGGCTACACCTTC. It is translated as CASSFGAGRYGYTF.

The chain is built from TRBV14 and TRBJ1-2; unclear D gene. The V and J ends lost 3 bases and 4 bases respectively, with 15 bases between them. CDR1 and CDR2 (germline): SGHDN, FVKESK. The CDR3 sequence is 15 residues long. The CDR3 sequence: CASSQDRLGGYGYTF. In DNA form, the CDR3 reads TGTGCCAGCAGCCAGGACCGGCTAGGAGGCTATGGCTACACCTTC.

V usage is TRBV11-1 and J usage is TRBJ2-1; possible D gene TRBD2, 5 bases. The CDR3 has 12 amino acids. The ends were cut back, 3 bases at V and 6 bases at J, with 6 bases in the middle. Germline CDR1 is SGHAT and CDR2 is FQDESV (reference sequence). The CDR3 region has the DNA TGTGCCAGCAGCTTCCGGGGCAATGAGCAGTTCTTC. This gives the protein CASSFRGNEQFF.

The rearrangement uses TRBV28 and TRBJ1-1; TRBD1 might be the D (6 bases). This CDR3 is 14 amino acids long. Germline lookup yields CDR1 MDHEN and CDR2 SYDVKM. Trimming shortened V by 6 bases and J by 1 base, and 12 bases separated the two germline ends. Here the CDR3 reads CASSDLDRNTEAFF. CDR3 nucleotide sequence: TGTGCCAGCAGCGATTTGGACAGGAACACTGAAGCTTTCTTT.

The chain links TRBV7-9 to TRBJ2-7; 9 bases match TRBD1. V lost 5 bases, J lost 1 base, and 6 bases stayed unmatched. CDR3 size: 15 residues. CDR1 SEHNR and CDR2 FQNEAQ come from the germline V gene (reference sequence). CDR3 nucleotides: TGTGCCAGCAGCCCAGGACAGGGGTTTTCCTACGAGCAGTACTTC. Translation gives CASSPGQGFSYEQYF.

The chain uses TRBV13 and TRBJ1-2, with 8 bases that match TRBD1. The V and J ends lost 0 bases and 7 bases, in that order; junction bases with no gene match: 13. The germline CDR1 and CDR2 sequences are PRHDT and FYEKMQ (reference sequence). The CDR3 runs to 17 residues. The CDR3 DNA sequence: TGTGCCAGCAGCTTAGGGACAGGGGCGTCGCAATATTCTGGCTACACCTTC. Its protein product is CASSLGTGASQYSGYTF.

The V gene is TRBV5-1, the J gene TRBJ2-7; 9 nucleotides agree with TRBD2. The CDR3 extends over 15 amino acids. J was trimmed by 4 bases and V by 5 bases; bases with no gene match: 10. CDR1 and CDR2 from the germline V gene are SGHRS and YFSETQ. This chain's CDR3 is CASRERRGGRYEQYF. In DNA form, the CDR3 reads TGCGCCAGCAGGGAACGGCGGGGGGGCCGGTACGAGCAGTACTTC.

This clone was found once. The genes are TRBV15 and TRBJ2-5; maybe TRBD1 (5 bases). This CDR3 has 13 residues. Trimming removed 7 bases from V and 2 bases from J, with 11 bases in between. Germline assignment: CDR1 LNHNV and CDR2 YYDKDF (reference sequence). CDR3 protein: CATTKTVQETQYF. CDR3 nucleotides: TGTGCCACCACCAAGACAGTTCAAGAGACCCAGTACTTC.

The J gene is TRBJ2-7, the V gene TRBV30; D perhaps matches TRBD1 (6 bases). From germline, CDR1 is GTSNPN and CDR2 SVGIG (reference sequence). This CDR3 has 14 amino acids. With 1 base removed from V and 3 bases from J, the gap between germline ends came to 13 bases. CDR3 nucleotides: TGTGCCTGGAGTGCCGGGACAAGGATCTACGAGCAGTACTTC. Translated: CAWSAGTRIYEQYF.

The chain is built from TRBV6-2 or TRBV6-3 and TRBJ1-5, with unresolved D. Deletions cut 4 bases from V and 0 bases from J, with 13 bases between. In germline, CDR1 is MNHEY, CDR2 SVGEGT. The CDR3 extends over 16 amino acids. The CDR3 sequence is CASSSTIAYSNQPQHF. The CDR3 bases are TGTGCCAGCAGTTCTACGATCGCTTATAGCAATCAGCCCCAGCATTTT.

This clone was observed a handful of times. This chain uses TRBV7-9 with TRBJ1-3; possible D gene TRBD1, 5 bases. There are 14 residues in the CDR3. Trimming took 5 bases from V and 8 from J, leaving 16 bases between them. Germline V CDR1 and CDR2: SEHNR, FQNEAQ (reference sequence). The CDR3 coding sequence is TGTGCCAGCAGCCACAAGGGGATCACGGACACCATATATTTT. Translated, it gives CASSHKGITDTIYF.

The V call is TRBV5-5, the J call TRBJ2-1; 11 nucleotides agree with TRBD2. Germline CDR1 reads SGHKS; CDR2 reads YYEKEE (reference sequence). The CDR3 totals 16 residues. J gave up 7 bases and V 3 bases, and 9 bases lay outside the gene matches. Here the CDR3 reads CASSYYSGGASNEQFF. The CDR3 coding sequence is TGTGCCAGCAGCTACTATAGCGGGGGGGCTTCGAATGAGCAGTTCTTC.

The rearrangement joins TRBV12-3 or TRBV12-4 to TRBJ1-1, with D possibly being TRBD1 (6 bases). Trimming cost V 5 bases and J 1 base, with 8 bases left between them. The CDR3 is 13 amino acids. CDR3 protein: CASSTDRNTEAFF. The CDR3 DNA follows: TGTGCCAGCAGTACGGACAGGAACACTGAAGCTTTCTTT.

The chain joins TRBV27 to TRBJ2-1; 8 bases are shared with TRBD2. The length of the CDR3 is 17 residues. Germline V gene data show CDR1 as MNHEY and CDR2 as SMNVEV (reference sequence). The V segment lost 4 bases and the J segment 3 bases; nucleotides outside the gene matches: 11. CDR3 nucleotides: TGTGCCAGCAGTTCGCAGCGGGGGACTACTAACTACAATGAGCAGTTCTTC. Encoded protein: CASSSQRGTTNYNEQFF.

J is TRBJ2-2 and V is TRBV7-2; D possibly corresponds to TRBD2 (5 bases). CDR3 length: 16 amino acids. The V end was cut by 5 bases, the J end by 4 bases, with 17 bases between. Germline CDR1 is SGHTA and CDR2 is FQGNSA. The CDR3 sequence: CASSLRLADGTGELFF. CDR3 coding DNA: TGTGCCAGCAGCCTAAGGCTAGCTGATGGCACCGGGGAGCTGTTTTTT.